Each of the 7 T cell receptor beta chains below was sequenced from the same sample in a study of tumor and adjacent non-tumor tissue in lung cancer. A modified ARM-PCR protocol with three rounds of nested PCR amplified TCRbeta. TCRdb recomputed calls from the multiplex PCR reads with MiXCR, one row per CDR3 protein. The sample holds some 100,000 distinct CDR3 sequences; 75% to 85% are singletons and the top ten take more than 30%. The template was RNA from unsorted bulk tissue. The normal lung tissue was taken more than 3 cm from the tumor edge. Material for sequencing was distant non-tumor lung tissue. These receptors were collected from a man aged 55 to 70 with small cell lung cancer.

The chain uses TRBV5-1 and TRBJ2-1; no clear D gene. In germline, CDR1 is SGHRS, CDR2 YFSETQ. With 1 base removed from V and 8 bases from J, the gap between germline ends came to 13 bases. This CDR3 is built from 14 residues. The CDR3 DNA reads TGCGCCAGCAGCTTGAGCGATACCGTCGATGAGCAGTTCTTC. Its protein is CASSLSDTVDEQFF.

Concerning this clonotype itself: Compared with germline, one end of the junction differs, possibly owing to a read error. CDR3 residues: CTSSYGGVHYNEQFF. The CDR3 region has the DNA TGTACCAGCAGTTACGGGGGGGTGCACTACAATGAGCAGTTCTTC. The V and J genes are TRBV6-5 and TRBJ2-1; 8 nucleotides match TRBD2. The CDR3 has 15 residues. Germline loops: CDR1 MNHEY, CDR2 SVGAGI.

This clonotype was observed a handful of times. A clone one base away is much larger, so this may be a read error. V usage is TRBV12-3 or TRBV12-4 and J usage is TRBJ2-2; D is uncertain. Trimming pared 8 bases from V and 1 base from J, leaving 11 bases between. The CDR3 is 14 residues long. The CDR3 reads CASEWYQNTGELFF. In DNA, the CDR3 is TGTGCCAGCGAGTGGTATCAGAACACCGGGGAGCTGTTTTTT.

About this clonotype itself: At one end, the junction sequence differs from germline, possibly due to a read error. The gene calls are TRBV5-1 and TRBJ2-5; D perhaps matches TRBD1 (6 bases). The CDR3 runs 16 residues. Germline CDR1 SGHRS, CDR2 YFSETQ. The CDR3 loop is CAISLGTRGIQETQYF. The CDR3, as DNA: TGCGCCATCAGCTTGGGGACCAGGGGTATACAAGAGACCCAGTACTTC. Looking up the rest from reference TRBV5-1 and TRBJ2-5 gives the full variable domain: KAGVTQTPRYLIKTRGQQVTLSCSPISGHRSVSWYQQTPGQGLQFLFEYFSETQRNKGNFPGRFSGRQFSNSRSEMNVSTLELGDSALYLCAISLGTRGIQETQYFGPGTRLLVL.

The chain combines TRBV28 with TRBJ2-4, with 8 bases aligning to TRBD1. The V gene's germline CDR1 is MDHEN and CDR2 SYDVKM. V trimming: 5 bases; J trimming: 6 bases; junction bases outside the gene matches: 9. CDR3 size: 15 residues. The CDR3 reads CASSPPGGGINIQYF. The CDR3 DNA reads TGTGCCAGCAGTCCTCCAGGGGGCGGGATAAACATTCAGTACTTC.

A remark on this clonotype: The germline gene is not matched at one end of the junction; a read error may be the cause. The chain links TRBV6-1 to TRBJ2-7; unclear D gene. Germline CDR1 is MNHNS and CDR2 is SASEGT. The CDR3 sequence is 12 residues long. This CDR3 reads CVSRIVSYEQYF. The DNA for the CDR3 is TGTGTCAGCCGGATAGTATCCTACGAGCAGTACTTC.

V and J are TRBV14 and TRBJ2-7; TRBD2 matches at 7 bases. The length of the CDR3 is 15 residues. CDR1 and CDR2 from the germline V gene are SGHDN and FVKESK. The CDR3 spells CASSHPSGPSNEQYV. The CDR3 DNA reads TGTGCCAGCAGCCACCCTAGCGGACCCTCCAACGAACAGTACGTC.